Below, 6 T cell receptor beta chains from the same sample are listed, as sequenced in a study of blood T cells in healthy people across ages. A sample-barcoded 5' primer and a J-beta primer mix were used in a second PCR of roughly 7 to 11 cycles. TCRdb fed the 5' RACE reads into MiXCR, producing one record per CDR3 protein. There are roughly 1.5 million distinct CDR3 sequences in the sample; under 55% occur only once, and about 3.8% lies in the top ten. Sequencing was done on a sample of blood. These receptors all come from a woman aged 18-29 years in good health.

V usage is TRBV6-1 and J usage is TRBJ1-5; no clear D gene. CDR1 and CDR2 (germline): MNHNS, SASEGT. The CDR3 is 18 residues long. V gave up 7 bases and J gave up 0 bases, with 22 bases separating them. The CDR3 DNA reads as TGTGCCAGCACCAAGATCTTCGGACCCAACTTTAGCAATCAGCCCCAGCATTTT. Translating it yields CASTKIFGPNFSNQPQHF.

The rearrangement uses TRBV12-3 or TRBV12-4 and TRBJ2-3, with a possible D match to TRBD1 (6 bases). The CDR3 runs 14 residues. Trimming stripped 6 bases from V and 4 bases from J, with 14 bases between. In nucleotides, the CDR3 is TGTGCCAGCAGACTTACAGGGACCCCAGATACGCAGTATTTT. This translates into CASRLTGTPDTQYF.

The chain has TRBV6-4 and TRBJ2-1; tentative D call: TRBD2 (6 bases). Germline loops: CDR1 MRHNA, CDR2 SNTAGT. The ends were cut back, 7 bases at V and 5 bases at J, with 15 bases in the middle. The CDR3 runs 14 residues. The CDR3 DNA is TGTGCCAGCAAGCCGGACTACCCCCACAATGAGCAGTTCTTC. This codes for CASKPDYPHNEQFF.

This rearrangement joins TRBV20-1 to TRBJ2-7; 9 nucleotides align to TRBD2. Germline values: CDR1 DFQATT, CDR2 SNEGSKA (reference sequence). The CDR3 contains 16 residues. The V and J ends lost 5 bases and 7 bases, in that order; junction bases with no gene match: 18. The CDR3 sequence: CSAPFGSLAGNYEQYF. The CDR3 DNA reads as TGCAGTGCTCCCTTCGGTAGTCTAGCGGGAAATTATGAGCAGTACTTC.

The V gene is TRBV2, the J gene TRBJ1-2; no clear D gene. This CDR3 is built from 13 residues. Trimming cost V 3 bases and J 4 bases, with 9 bases left between them. Germline V CDR1 and CDR2: SNHLY, FYNNEI. CDR3 DNA: TGTGCCAGCAGTGAGGGCGGATCCTATGGCTACACCTTC. Amino acid sequence: CASSEGGSYGYTF.

There are a few counts of this clonotype. The chain carries TRBV4-1 and TRBJ1-6; 8 nucleotides match TRBD1. V was clipped by 1 base and J by 8 bases; unmatched bases: 16. The germline CDR1 and CDR2 sequences are MGHRA and YSYEKL. The CDR3 is 19 amino acids. The CDR3 DNA sequence: TGCGCCAGCAGCCAAGGGTTAGTGGCAGGGGGCGCCGTGGATTCACCCCTCCACTTT. It encodes CASSQGLVAGGAVDSPLHF.